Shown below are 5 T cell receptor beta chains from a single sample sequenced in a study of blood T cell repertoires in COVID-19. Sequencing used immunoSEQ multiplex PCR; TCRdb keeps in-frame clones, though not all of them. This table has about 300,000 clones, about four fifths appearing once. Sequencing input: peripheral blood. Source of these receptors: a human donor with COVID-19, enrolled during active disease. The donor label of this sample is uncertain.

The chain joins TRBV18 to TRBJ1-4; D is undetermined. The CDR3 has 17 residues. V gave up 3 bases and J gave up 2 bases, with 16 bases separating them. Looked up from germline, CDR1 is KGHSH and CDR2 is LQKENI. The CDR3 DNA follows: TGTGCCAGCTCACCCCTGACCGTAGGGAGGACTAATGAAAAACTGTTTTTT. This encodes CASSPLTVGRTNEKLFF.

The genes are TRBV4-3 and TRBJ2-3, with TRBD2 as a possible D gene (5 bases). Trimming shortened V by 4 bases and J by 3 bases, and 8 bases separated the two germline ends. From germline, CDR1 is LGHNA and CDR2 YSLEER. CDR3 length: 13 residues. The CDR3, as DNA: TGCGCCAGCAGCCTACAGCGGACAGATACGCAGTATTTT. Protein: CASSLQRTDTQYF.

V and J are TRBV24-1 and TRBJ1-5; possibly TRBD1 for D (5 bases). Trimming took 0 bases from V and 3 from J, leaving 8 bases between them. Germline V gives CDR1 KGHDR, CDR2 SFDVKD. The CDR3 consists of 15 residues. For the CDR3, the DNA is TGTGCCACCAGTGATTTGCGGGGGATCAATCAGCCCCAGCATTTT. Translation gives CATSDLRGINQPQHF.

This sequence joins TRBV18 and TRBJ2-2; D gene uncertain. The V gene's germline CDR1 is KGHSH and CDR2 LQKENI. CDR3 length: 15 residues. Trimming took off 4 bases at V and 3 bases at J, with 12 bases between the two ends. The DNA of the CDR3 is TGTGCCAGCTCACAATCAAGCCCGTACACCGGGGAGCTGTTTTTT. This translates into CASSQSSPYTGELFF.

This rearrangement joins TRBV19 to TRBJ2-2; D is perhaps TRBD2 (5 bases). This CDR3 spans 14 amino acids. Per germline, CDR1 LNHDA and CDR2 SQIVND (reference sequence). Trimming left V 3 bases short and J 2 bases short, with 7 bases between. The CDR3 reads CASSMRVNTGELFF. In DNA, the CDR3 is TGTGCCAGTAGTATGCGGGTTAACACCGGGGAGCTGTTTTTT.